This T cell receptor beta chain was profiled in a study of blood T cells in healthy people across ages. For the study at large: When template switching was applied, about one barcoded beta molecule was captured per two T cells.

Sample-barcoded 5' priming and a J-beta primer mix drove a second PCR of roughly 6 to 12 cycles. One entry per CDR3 protein results from TCRdb running MiXCR on the 5' RACE reads. The repertoire has around 800,000 distinct CDR3 sequences, roughly 25% of them found once; the top ten carry over 2.5%. Deletions cut 3 bases from V and 3 bases from J, with 4 bases between. CDR1 SQVTM and CDR2 ANQGSEA come from the germline V gene. The CDR3 covers 11 residues. Another study also made use of these data, one on T cells of mothers and their children. This second study notes: Inherited differences only slightly affect thymic shaping of TCR recombination output.

The chain recombines TRBV29-1 with TRBJ2-3, with unresolved D. The sample taken for sequencing was blood. The sequence derives from a boy aged 5-17 years in good health. This CDR3 is CSVDLTDTQYF. In DNA form, the CDR3 reads TGCAGCGTTGATTTGACAGATACGCAGTATTTT.